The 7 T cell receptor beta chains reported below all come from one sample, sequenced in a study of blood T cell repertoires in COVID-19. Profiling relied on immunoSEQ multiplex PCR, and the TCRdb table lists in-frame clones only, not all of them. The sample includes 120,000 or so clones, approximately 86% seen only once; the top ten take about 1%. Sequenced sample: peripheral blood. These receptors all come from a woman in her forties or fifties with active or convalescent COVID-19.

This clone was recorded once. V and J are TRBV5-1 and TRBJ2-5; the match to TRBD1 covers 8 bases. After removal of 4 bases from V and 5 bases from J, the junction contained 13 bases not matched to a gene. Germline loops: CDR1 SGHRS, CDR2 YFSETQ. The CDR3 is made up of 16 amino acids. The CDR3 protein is CASSLQGADKVETQYF. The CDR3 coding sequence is TGCGCCAGCAGCCTCCAGGGGGCGGATAAAGTGGAGACCCAGTACTTC.

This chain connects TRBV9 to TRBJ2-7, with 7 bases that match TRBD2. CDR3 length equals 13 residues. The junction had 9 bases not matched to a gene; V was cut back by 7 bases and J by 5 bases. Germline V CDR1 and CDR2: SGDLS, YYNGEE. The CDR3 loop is CASGRGRADEQYF. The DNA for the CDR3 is TGTGCCAGCGGGCGGGGGAGGGCCGACGAGCAGTACTTC.

CDR3 nucleotide sequence: TGTGCCAGCAGCGTCGGGGAGCTCCCCATGTGGCAGTTCTTC. It codes for CASSVGELPMWQFF. The chain joins TRBV9 to TRBJ2-1; tentative D call: TRBD2 (5 bases). V was shortened by 2 bases and J by 12 bases, with 18 bases between the two germline ends. CDR3 length equals 14 residues. CDR1 is SGDLS and CDR2 is YYNGEE in the germline V gene.

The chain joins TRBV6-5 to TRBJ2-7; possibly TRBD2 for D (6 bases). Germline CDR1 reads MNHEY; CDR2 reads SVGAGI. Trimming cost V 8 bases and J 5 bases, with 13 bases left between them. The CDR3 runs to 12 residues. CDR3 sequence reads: CASLRGGDEQYF. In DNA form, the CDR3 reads TGTGCCAGCCTTCGGGGCGGGGACGAGCAGTACTTC.

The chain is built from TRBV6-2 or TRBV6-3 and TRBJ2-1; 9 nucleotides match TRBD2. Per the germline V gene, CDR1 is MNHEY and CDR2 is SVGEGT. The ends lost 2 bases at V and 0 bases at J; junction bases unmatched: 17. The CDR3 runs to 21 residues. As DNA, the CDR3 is TGTGCCAGCAGTTACCAAGTCTCCGGACTAGCGTACGCAAGCTCCTACAATGAGCAGTTCTTC. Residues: CASSYQVSGLAYASSYNEQFF.

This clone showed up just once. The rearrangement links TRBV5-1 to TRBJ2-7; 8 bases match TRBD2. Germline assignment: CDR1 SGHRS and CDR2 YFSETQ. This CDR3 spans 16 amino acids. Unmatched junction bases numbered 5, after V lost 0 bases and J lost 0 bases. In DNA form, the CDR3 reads TGCGCCAGCAGCTTGGATGGCGGGAGGAGCTCCTACGAGCAGTACTTC. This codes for CASSLDGGRSSYEQYF.

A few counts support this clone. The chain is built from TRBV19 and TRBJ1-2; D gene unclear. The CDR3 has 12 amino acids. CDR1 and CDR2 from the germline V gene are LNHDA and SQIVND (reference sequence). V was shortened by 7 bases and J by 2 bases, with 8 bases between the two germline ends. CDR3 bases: TGTGCCAGTAAATCGGTGAACTATGGCTACACCTTC. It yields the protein CASKSVNYGYTF.